Reported below is one T cell receptor (beta chain). This sample was included in a study of OX40 agonist ivuxolimab in advanced cancers. Germline V gives CDR1 SEHNR, CDR2 FQNEAQ (reference sequence). The CDR3 consists of 13 residues. The V end was cut by 2 bases, the J end by 13 bases, with 17 bases between. Sequencing used immunoSEQ multiplex PCR; TCRdb keeps in-frame clones, though not all of them. This sample has 100,000 to 120,000 clones; more than 70% occur once, and the top ten carry about 0.3%. The J gene is TRBJ1-1, the V gene TRBV7-9; maybe TRBD1 (5 bases). This receptor was taken from an adult with an advanced solid tumor such as melanoma, head and neck, liver or kidney cancer. The material was CD4+ or CD8+ T cells sorted from blood, obtained in a trial of the OX40 agonist ivuxolimab. The CDR3 spells CASSLRVGTDNFF. As DNA, the CDR3 is TGTGCCAGCAGCTTAAGGGTGGGGACGGACAATTTCTTT.